The T cell receptor beta chain described here comes from a study of T cells expressing NK-cell markers. The CDR3 extends over 13 amino acids. TCRdb reprocessed the 5' RACE reads, keeping one entry per CDR3 protein, no DNA. The table for this sample gives some 600,000 distinct CDR3 sequences. The chain links TRBV12-3 or TRBV12-4 to TRBJ2-2. Sequencing was carried out using blood T cells: a sorted CD56 or NKG2C T cell subset, CD4+ or CD8+ T cells, or bulk PBMC T cells (not recorded which). The origin of this receptor is a man aged 18 to 29 in good health. The CDR3: CASSLLSTGELFF.